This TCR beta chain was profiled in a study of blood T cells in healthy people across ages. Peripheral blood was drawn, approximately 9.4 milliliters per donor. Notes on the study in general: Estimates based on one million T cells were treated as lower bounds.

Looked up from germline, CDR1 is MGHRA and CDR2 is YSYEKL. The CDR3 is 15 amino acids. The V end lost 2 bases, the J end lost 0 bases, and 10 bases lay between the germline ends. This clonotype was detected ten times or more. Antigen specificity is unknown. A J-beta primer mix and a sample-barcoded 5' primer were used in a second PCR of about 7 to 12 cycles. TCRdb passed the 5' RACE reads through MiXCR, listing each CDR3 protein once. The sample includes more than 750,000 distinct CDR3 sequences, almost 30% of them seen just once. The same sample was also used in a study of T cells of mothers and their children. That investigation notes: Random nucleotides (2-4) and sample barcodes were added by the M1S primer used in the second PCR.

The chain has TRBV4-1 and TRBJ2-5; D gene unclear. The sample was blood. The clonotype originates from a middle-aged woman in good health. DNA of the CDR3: TGCGCCAGCAGCCAAAGGTCCGACAACCAAGAGACCCAGTACTTC. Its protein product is CASSQRSDNQETQYF.